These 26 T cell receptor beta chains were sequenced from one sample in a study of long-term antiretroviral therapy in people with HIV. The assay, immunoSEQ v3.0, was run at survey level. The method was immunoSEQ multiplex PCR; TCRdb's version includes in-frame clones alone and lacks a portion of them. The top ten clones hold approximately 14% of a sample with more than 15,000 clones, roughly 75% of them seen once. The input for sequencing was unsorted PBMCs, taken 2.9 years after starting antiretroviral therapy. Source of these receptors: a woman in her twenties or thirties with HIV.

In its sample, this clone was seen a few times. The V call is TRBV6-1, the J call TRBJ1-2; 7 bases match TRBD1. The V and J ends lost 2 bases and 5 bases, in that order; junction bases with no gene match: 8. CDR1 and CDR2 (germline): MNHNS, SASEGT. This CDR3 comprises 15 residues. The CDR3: CASSETPLQGYGYTF. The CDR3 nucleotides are TGTGCCAGCAGTGAAACTCCACTACAGGGGTATGGCTACACCTTC.

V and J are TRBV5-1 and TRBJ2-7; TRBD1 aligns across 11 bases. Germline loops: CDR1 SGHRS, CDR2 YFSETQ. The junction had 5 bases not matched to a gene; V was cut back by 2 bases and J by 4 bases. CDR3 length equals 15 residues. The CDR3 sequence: CASSFGQGAIYEQYF. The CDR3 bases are TGCGCCAGCAGCTTCGGACAGGGGGCAATATACGAGCAGTACTTC.

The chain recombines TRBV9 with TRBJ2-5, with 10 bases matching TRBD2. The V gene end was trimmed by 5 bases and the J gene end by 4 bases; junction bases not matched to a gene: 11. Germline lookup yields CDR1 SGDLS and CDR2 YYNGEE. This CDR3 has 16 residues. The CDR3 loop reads CASSKRQRGGGETQYF. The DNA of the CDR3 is TGTGCCAGCAGTAAGAGGCAGCGGGGGGGCGGAGAGACCCAGTACTTC.

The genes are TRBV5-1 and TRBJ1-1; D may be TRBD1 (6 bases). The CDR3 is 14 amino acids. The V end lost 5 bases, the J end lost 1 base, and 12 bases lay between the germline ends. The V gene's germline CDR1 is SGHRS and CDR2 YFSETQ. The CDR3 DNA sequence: TGCGCCAGCAGACCGTCGACAGGGAACACTGAAGCTTTCTTT. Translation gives CASRPSTGNTEAFF.

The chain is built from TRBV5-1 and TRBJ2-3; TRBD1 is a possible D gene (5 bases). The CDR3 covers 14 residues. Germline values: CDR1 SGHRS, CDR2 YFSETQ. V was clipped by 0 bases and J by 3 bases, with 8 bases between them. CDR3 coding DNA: TGCGCCAGCAGCTTGGACAGGTTAACAGATACGCAGTATTTT. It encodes CASSLDRLTDTQYF.

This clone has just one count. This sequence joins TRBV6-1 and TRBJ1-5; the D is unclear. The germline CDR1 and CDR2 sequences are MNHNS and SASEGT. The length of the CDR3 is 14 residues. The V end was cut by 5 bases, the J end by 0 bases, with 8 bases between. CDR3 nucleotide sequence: TGTGCCAGCAGTCCCGGGCTTAGCAATCAGCCCCAGCATTTT. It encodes CASSPGLSNQPQHF.

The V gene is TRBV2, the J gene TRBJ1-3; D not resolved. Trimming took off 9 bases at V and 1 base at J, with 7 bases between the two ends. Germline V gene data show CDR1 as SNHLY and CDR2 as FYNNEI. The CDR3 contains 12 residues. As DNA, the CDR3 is TGTGCCAGGCGCTCTTCTGGAAACACCATATATTTT. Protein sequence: CARRSSGNTIYF.

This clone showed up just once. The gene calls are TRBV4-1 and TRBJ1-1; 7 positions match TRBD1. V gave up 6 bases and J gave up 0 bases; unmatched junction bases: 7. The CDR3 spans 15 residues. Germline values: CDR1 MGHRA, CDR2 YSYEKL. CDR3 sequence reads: CASRPTGAMNTEAFF. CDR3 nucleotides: TGCGCCAGCAGACCCACAGGGGCGATGAACACTGAAGCTTTCTTT.

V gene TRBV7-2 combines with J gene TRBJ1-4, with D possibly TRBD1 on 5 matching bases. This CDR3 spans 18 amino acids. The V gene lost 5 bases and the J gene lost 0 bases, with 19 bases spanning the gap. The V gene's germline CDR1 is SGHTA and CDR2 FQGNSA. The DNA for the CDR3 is TGTGCCAGCAGCCGGGGCGTCGCCGGGGTTGCAACTAATGAAAAACTGTTTTTT. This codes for CASSRGVAGVATNEKLFF.

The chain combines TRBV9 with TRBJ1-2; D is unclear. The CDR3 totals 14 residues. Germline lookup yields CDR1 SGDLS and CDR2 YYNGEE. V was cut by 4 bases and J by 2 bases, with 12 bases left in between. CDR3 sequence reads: CASSPRYSNYGYTF. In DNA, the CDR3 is TGTGCCAGCAGCCCACGCTACAGCAACTATGGCTACACCTTC.

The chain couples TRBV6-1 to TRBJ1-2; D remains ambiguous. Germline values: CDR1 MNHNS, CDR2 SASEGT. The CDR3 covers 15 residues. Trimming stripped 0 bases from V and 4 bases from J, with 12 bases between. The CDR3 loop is CASSEAPRNLYGYTF. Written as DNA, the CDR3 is TGTGCCAGCAGTGAAGCGCCCAGAAATCTCTATGGCTACACCTTC.

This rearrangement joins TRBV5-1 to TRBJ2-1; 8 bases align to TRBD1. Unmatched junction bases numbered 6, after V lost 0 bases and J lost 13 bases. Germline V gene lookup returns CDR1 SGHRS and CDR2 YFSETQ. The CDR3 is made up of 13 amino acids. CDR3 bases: TGCGCCAGCAGCTTGGGTCAGGGGGCGTCACAGTTCTTC. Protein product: CASSLGQGASQFF.

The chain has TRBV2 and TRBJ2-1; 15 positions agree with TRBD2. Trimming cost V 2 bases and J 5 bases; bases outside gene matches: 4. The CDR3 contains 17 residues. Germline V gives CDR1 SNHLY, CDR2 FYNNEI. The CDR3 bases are TGTGCCAGCAGTGAATTGGGACTAGCGGGGGGCAACAATGAGCAGTTCTTC. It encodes CASSELGLAGGNNEQFF.

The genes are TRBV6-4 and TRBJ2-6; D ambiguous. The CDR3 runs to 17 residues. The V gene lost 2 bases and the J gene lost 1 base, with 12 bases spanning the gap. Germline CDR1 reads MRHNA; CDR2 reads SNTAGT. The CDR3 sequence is CASSDPGARSGANVLTF. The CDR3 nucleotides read TGTGCCAGCAGTGACCCCGGCGCCAGATCTGGGGCCAACGTCCTGACTTTC.

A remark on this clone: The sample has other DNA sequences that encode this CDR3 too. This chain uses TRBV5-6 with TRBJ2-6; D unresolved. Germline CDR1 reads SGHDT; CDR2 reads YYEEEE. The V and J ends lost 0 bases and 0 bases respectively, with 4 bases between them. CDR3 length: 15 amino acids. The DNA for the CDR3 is TGTGCCAGCAGCTTGGCGGGCTCTGGGGCCAACGTCCTGACTTTC. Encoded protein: CASSLAGSGANVLTF. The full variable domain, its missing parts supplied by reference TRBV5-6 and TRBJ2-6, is DAGVTQSPTHLIKTRGQQVTLRCSPKSGHDTVSWYQQALGQGPQFIFQYYEEEERQRGNFPDRFSGHQFPNYSSELNVNALLLGDSALYLCASSLAGSGANVLTFGAGSRLTVL.

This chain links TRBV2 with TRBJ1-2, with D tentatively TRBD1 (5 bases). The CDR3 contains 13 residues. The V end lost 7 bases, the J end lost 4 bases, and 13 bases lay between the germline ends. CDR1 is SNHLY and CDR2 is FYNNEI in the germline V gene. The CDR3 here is CASMPGPIYGYTF. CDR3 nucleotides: TGTGCCAGCATGCCGGGACCTATCTATGGCTACACCTTC.

The CDR3 spells CASSYGTGERETQYF. CDR3 DNA: TGTGCCAGCAGTTACGGGACAGGGGAAAGAGAGACCCAGTACTTC. The chain is built from TRBV6-5 and TRBJ2-5, with TRBD1 matching 10 bases. With 2 bases clipped from V and 4 bases from J, the junction kept 4 bases outside the gene matches. The CDR3 has 15 residues. CDR1 and CDR2 (germline): MNHEY, SVGAGI.

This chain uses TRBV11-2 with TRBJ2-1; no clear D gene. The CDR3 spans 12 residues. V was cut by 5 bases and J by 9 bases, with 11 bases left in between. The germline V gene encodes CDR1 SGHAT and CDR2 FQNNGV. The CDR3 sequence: CASSALGGEQFF. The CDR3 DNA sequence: TGTGCCAGCAGCGCATTGGGCGGTGAGCAGTTCTTC.

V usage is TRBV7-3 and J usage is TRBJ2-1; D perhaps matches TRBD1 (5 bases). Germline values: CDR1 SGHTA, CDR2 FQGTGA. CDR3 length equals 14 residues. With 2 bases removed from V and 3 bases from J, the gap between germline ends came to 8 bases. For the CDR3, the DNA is TGTGCCAGCAGCTTACAGACAGACTACAATGAGCAGTTCTTC. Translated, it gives CASSLQTDYNEQFF.

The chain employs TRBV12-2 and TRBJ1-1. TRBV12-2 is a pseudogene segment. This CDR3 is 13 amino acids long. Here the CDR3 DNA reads TGTGCAAGTCGCTTAGGGGCCCCAACGGGTGCTTTCTTT. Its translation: CASRLGAPTGAFF.

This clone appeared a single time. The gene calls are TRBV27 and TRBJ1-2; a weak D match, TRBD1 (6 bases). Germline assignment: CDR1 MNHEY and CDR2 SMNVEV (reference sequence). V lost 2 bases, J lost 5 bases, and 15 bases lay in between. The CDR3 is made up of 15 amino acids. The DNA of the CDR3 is TGTGCCAGCAGTTTAGGGGAGGGAGGGGGTTATGGCTACACCTTC. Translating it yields CASSLGEGGGYGYTF.

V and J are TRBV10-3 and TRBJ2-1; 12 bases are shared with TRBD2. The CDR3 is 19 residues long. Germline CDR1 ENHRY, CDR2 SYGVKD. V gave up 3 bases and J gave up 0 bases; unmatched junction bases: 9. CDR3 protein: CAISDGLAGPSSSYNEQFF. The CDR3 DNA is TGTGCCATCAGTGATGGACTAGCGGGACCGAGTAGCTCCTACAATGAGCAGTTCTTC.

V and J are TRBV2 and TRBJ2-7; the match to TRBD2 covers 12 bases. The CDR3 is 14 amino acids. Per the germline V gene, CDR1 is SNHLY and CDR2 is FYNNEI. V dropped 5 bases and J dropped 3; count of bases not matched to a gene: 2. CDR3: CASSRLAGDYEQYF. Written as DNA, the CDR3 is TGTGCCAGCAGTCGACTAGCGGGGGACTACGAGCAGTACTTC.

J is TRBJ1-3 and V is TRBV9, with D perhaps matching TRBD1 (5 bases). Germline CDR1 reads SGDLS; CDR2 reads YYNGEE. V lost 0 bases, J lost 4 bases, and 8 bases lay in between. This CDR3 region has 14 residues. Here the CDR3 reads CASSVGPGGNTIYF. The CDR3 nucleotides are TGTGCCAGCAGCGTAGGGCCAGGGGGAAACACCATATATTTT.

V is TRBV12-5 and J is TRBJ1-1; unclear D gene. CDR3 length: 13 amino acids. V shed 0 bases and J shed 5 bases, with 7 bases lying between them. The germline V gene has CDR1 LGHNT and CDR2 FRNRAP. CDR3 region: CASGLVQSTEAFF. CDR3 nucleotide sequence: TGTGCTAGTGGTTTGGTACAGTCTACTGAAGCTTTCTTT.

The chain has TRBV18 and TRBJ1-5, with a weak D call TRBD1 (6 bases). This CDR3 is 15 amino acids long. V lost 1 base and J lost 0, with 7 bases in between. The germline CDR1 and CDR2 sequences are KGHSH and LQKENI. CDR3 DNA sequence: TGTGCCAGCTCACCACAGGGACATAGCAATCAGCCCCAGCATTTT. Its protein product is CASSPQGHSNQPQHF. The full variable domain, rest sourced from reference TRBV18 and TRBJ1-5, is NAGVMQNPRHLVRRRGQEARLRCSPMKGHSHVYWYRQLPEEGLKFMVYLQKENIIDESGMPKERFSAEFPKEGPSILRIQQVVRGDSAAYFCASSPQGHSNQPQHFGDGTRLSIL.